What follows are 31 T cell receptor beta chains derived from one specimen sequenced in a study of T cell clonality in common variable immunodeficiency. Notes on the study in general: Reportedly, TCR beta sequences from common variable immunodeficiency showed fewer deletions and N-nucleotide insertions.

These receptors' targets are unknown. Clones were sequenced by immunoSEQ multiplex PCR, and TCRdb holds only the in-frame ones, with some missing. The sample holds tens of thousands of clones, and no clone turns up only once. The specimen was peripheral blood mononuclear cells. These receptors all come from a human donor with common variable immunodeficiency.

A note on this clone: The missing CDR3 end, 3 residues past where the read stops, is filled in from the germline J gene. The J gene is TRBJ2-5, the V gene TRBV19, with 7 bases fitting TRBD2. After removal of 3 bases from V and 2 bases from J, the junction contained 15 bases not matched to a gene. CDR1 LNHDA and CDR2 SQIVND come from the germline V gene (reference sequence). This CDR3 is 18 amino acids long. The CDR3 spells CASSMVRRGTTLQETQYF. CDR3 DNA, as far as it was read: TGTGCCAGTAGTATGGTCAGGCGGGGGACCACTCTACAAGAGACC.

Regarding this clone: The read stops 3 residues short of the end of the CDR3; the missing end is completed from the germline J gene. The chain is built from TRBV7-9 and TRBJ2-7, with D maybe TRBD1 (5 bases). With 1 base removed from V and 6 bases from J, the gap between germline ends came to 7 bases. The CDR3 is made up of 12 amino acids. CDR1 is SEHNR, CDR2 FQNEAQ, per germline (reference sequence). The DNA read from the CDR3 is TGTGCCAGCAGCTTAGAAGGGGTCGAG. Residues: CASSLEGVE. The whole CDR3 reads CASSLEGVEQYF.

Details on this clone: The DNA ends 3 residues before the CDR3 does, and the rest of the CDR3 is filled in from the germline J gene. This chain links TRBV7-2 with TRBJ2-7; D call uncertain. The V gene lost 3 bases and the J gene lost 4 bases, with 4 bases spanning the gap. The CDR3 has 11 residues. Germline CDR1 reads SGHTA; CDR2 reads FQGNSA. CDR3 bases read: TGTGCCAGCAGCTTCTTATACGAG. Amino acid sequence: CASSFLYE. The complete CDR3 sequence is CASSFLYEQYF.

At least ten counts were recorded for this clone. The read ends 3 residues early relative to the CDR3; the germline J gene fills the gap. The J gene is TRBJ1-5, the V gene TRBV30, with a weak D call TRBD1 (6 bases). Germline CDR1 and CDR2: GTSNPN and SVGIG (reference sequence). The V gene lost 2 bases and the J gene lost 4 bases, with 9 bases spanning the gap. This CDR3 comprises 13 residues. The CDR3 DNA, read in part, is TGTGCCTGGAGTTTAGGGGGAAATCAGCCC. Residues: CAWSLGGNQP. The whole CDR3 sequence is CAWSLGGNQPQHF.

This clone was recorded many times. One end of the junction varies from germline; a read error may be responsible. Coverage ceases 3 residues before the CDR3 finishes, and the germline J gene fills in the end. The chain couples TRBV4-2 to TRBJ1-6, with 11 bases lining up with TRBD1. CDR1 is LGHNA and CDR2 is YNFKEQ in the germline V gene. The CDR3 is 16 amino acids. The covered CDR3 bases are TGCGCCAGCAGCCAAGTCGCGGGGACAGGGGGTTCACCC. It is translated as CASSQVAGTGGSP. The entire CDR3 protein is CASSQVAGTGGSPLHF.

This clone occurred many times. The CDR3 extends 3 residues past the end of the read, so its final part is completed from the germline J gene. The chain carries TRBV5-1 and TRBJ2-4; 12 bases fit TRBD2. The CDR3 extends over 19 amino acids. CDR1 and CDR2 (germline): SGHRS, YFSETQ. V lost 3 bases, J lost 3 bases, and 13 bases stayed unmatched. CDR3 residues: CASSSHFTSGGRVKNIQYF. CDR3 DNA, as far as it was read: TGCGCCAGCAGCTCCCATTTTACTAGCGGGGGGCGAGTCAAAAACATT. The complete variable domain, with remaining parts taken from reference TRBV5-1 and TRBJ2-4, reads KAGVTQTPRYLIKTRGQQVTLSCSPISGHRSVSWYQQTPGQGLQFLFEYFSETQRNKGNFPGRFSGRQFSNSRSEMNVSTLELGDSALYLCASSSHFTSGGRVKNIQYFGAGTRLSVL.

There are a few counts of this clone. The read halts 3 residues ahead of the CDR3 end, with the missing end drawn from the germline J gene. The rearrangement joins TRBV7-8 to TRBJ2-1, with D possibly TRBD2 on 6 matching bases. Germline CDR1 SGHVS, CDR2 FQNEAQ. Trimming removed 7 bases at V and 0 bases at J, with 19 bases between. This CDR3 is 17 amino acids long. CDR3 sequence reads: CASTPGSGTRSYNEQFF. The CDR3 bases that were read are TGTGCCAGCACCCCGGGTTCGGGGACTCGCTCCTACAATGAG. The entire variable domain, with the rest obtained from reference TRBV7-8 and TRBJ2-1, is as follows: GAGVSQSPRYKVAKRGQDVALRCDPISGHVSLFWYQQALGQGPEFLTYFQNEAQLDKSGLPSDRFFAERPEGSVSTLKIQRTQQEDSAVYLCASTPGSGTRSYNEQFFGPGTRLTVL.

In this sample, this clone turned up many times. The read falls 3 residues short of the CDR3 end, and the missing part is taken from the germline J gene. V is TRBV27 and J is TRBJ2-3; possible D gene TRBD1, 6 bases. CDR3 length: 14 residues. Germline V CDR1 and CDR2: MNHEY, SMNVEV (reference sequence). V gave up 3 bases and J gave up 7 bases, with 14 bases separating them. The CDR3: CASSFPRRGNTQYF. Partial CDR3 DNA: TGTGCCAGCAGTTTTCCCCGTAGGGGGAATACG.

CDR3 sequence: CASSIRGETSYNEQFF. The covered CDR3 bases are TGTGCCAGTAGTATAAGGGGCGAAACCTCCTACAATGAG. This chain joins TRBV19 and TRBJ2-1; D perhaps matches TRBD1 (5 bases). The read ends 3 residues shy of where the CDR3 ends; the end is completed using the germline J gene. CDR3 length equals 16 residues. Trimming took off 2 bases at V and 0 bases at J, with 11 bases between the two ends. The germline V gene has CDR1 LNHDA and CDR2 SQIVND (reference sequence).

About this clone itself: The CDR3 extends 3 residues past the end of the read, so its final part is completed from the germline J gene. This same CDR3 is encoded by further DNA sequences in the sample. The chain links TRBV5-1 to TRBJ2-7; 7 positions match TRBD1. The germline V gene has CDR1 SGHRS and CDR2 YFSETQ. CDR3 length: 14 amino acids. Trimming cost V 0 bases and J 2 bases; bases outside gene matches: 2. The CDR3 DNA, read in part, is TGCGCCAGCAGCTTGGCGGACAGGACCTACGAG. Translating it yields CASSLADRTYE. The whole CDR3 protein reads CASSLADRTYEQYF.

This clone was detected many times. Read sequence stops 3 residues before the CDR3 end, and the germline J gene provides the missing end. This rearrangement joins TRBV19 to TRBJ1-5; D is unclear. The CDR3 has 14 residues. Germline V gives CDR1 LNHDA, CDR2 SQIVND (reference sequence). Trimming took off 8 bases at V and 5 bases at J, with 16 bases between the two ends. This CDR3 is CASSRGYSDQPQHF. Incomplete CDR3 DNA: TGTGCCAGTTCTCGGGGATATAGTGATCAGCCC.

This clone was found many times. The CDR3 goes on 3 residues after the read ends, and that part is filled in from the germline J gene. This sequence joins TRBV18 and TRBJ1-6; 8 bases map to TRBD1. From germline, CDR1 is KGHSH and CDR2 LQKENI. J gave up 9 bases and V 6 bases, and 13 bases lay outside the gene matches. The CDR3 sequence is 16 residues long. The part of the CDR3 DNA that was read is TGTGCCAGCTCTATCGCGACGACAGGGGAGGGTTCACCC. It yields the protein CASSIATTGEGSP. The entire CDR3 reads CASSIATTGEGSPLHF.

In its sample, this clone was seen a few times. The read finishes 3 residues shy of the CDR3 end, and the germline J gene is used to complete it. The V call is TRBV7-9, the J call TRBJ1-6; D is uncertain. V was trimmed by 1 base and J by 10 bases, leaving 11 bases between them. Germline V CDR1 and CDR2: SEHNR, FQNEAQ (reference sequence). CDR3 size: 14 residues. The CDR3 is CASSLDLGTSPLHF. CDR3 DNA, as far as it was read: TGTGCCAGCAGCTTAGATCTGGGCACCTCACCC.

This clone was seen a handful of times. The sequence runs out 3 residues before the end of the CDR3; the remainder is reconstructed from the germline J gene. The rearrangement uses TRBV7-2 and TRBJ1-2, with 7 bases identical to TRBD1. CDR1 SGHTA and CDR2 FQGNSA come from the germline V gene. Trimming removed 1 base from V and 1 base from J; junction bases left unmatched: 3. This CDR3 is built from 15 residues. The CDR3 reads CASSLVGTDNYGYTF. The sequenced CDR3 bases are TGTGCCAGCAGCTTAGTAGGGACAGATAACTATGGC.

This clone was detected many times. The CDR3 end lies 3 residues beyond the end of the read and is filled in from the germline J gene. V gene TRBV20-1 combines with J gene TRBJ2-1; 12 bases fit TRBD2. Trimming took 0 bases from V and 6 from J; bases not matched to a gene: 3. The CDR3 contains 15 residues. Germline loops: CDR1 DFQATT, CDR2 SNEGSKA (reference sequence). CDR3 residues: CSARDRLAGANEQFF. The DNA read from the CDR3 is TGCAGTGCTAGAGATAGACTAGCGGGGGCCAATGAG.

Note on this clone: The read falls 3 residues short of the CDR3 end, and the missing part is taken from the germline J gene. This chain joins TRBV6-1 and TRBJ1-2; 9 bases are a match to TRBD1. The trim removed 4 bases at V and 5 bases at J, leaving 5 bases unmatched. The CDR3 sequence is 14 residues long. Germline V gene lookup returns CDR1 MNHNS and CDR2 SASEGT. CDR3 amino acids: CASSAMGQGYGYTF. The DNA read from the CDR3 is TGTGCCAGCAGTGCAATGGGACAGGGATATGGC.

This clone was detected many times. Coverage ceases 3 residues before the CDR3 finishes, and the germline J gene fills in the end. The J gene is TRBJ1-4, the V gene TRBV10-3, with 8 bases aligning to TRBD1. V trimming: 0 bases; J trimming: 6 bases; junction bases outside the gene matches: 6. Per germline, CDR1 ENHRY and CDR2 SYGVKD. The CDR3 runs to 16 residues. CDR3 protein: CAISESLETGDEKLFF. The part of the CDR3 DNA that was read is TGTGCCATCAGTGAGTCGTTGGAGACAGGGGATGAAAAA.

Note on this clone: The read falls 3 residues short of the CDR3 end, and the missing part is taken from the germline J gene. V and J are TRBV18 and TRBJ2-3; TRBD2 aligns across 9 bases. The J segment lost 0 bases and the V segment lost 3 bases, leaving 4 bases of the junction unmatched. The germline V gene encodes CDR1 KGHSH and CDR2 LQKENI. This CDR3 is built from 16 residues. The CDR3 bases that were read are TGTGCCAGCTCACCCCCTAGCGGGATAAGCACAGATACG. Translation: CASSPPSGISTDT. The whole CDR3 protein reads CASSPPSGISTDTQYF.

This clone was detected ten times or more. The DNA ends 3 residues before the CDR3 does, and the rest of the CDR3 is filled in from the germline J gene. This chain joins TRBV2 and TRBJ2-5; perhaps TRBD1 as D (5 bases). The germline V gene encodes CDR1 SNHLY and CDR2 FYNNEI. This CDR3 is built from 14 residues. Trimming pared 6 bases from V and 4 bases from J, leaving 15 bases between. The CDR3 sequence is CASSRSTAGETQYF. The sequenced part of the CDR3 DNA is TGTGCCAGCAGCCGATCGACAGCCGGAGAGACC.

A few counts support this clone. The read falls 3 residues short of the CDR3 end, and the missing part is taken from the germline J gene. The chain couples TRBV7-2 to TRBJ1-5; unclear D gene. The V and J ends lost 2 bases and 3 bases respectively, with 11 bases between them. The germline gives CDR1 SGHTA, CDR2 FQGNSA. CDR3 size: 15 residues. CDR3 DNA, as far as it was read: TGTGCCAGCAGCTTACATGGGCAGGACAATCAGCCC. This codes for CASSLHGQDNQP. The whole CDR3 protein is CASSLHGQDNQPQHF.

A few counts support this clone. Read sequence stops 3 residues before the CDR3 end, and the germline J gene provides the missing end. J is TRBJ2-5 and V is TRBV30; D unresolved. The CDR3 has 12 amino acids. V gave up 2 bases and J gave up 3 bases, with 7 bases separating them. From germline, CDR1 is GTSNPN and CDR2 SVGIG (reference sequence). Incomplete CDR3 DNA: TGTGCCTGGAGTCCTACTGAAGAGACC. It is translated as CAWSPTEET. The full-length CDR3 reads as CAWSPTEETQYF.

The sample holds a few counts of this clone. The CDR3 is cut off 3 residues early in the read; its end comes from the germline J gene. V and J are TRBV23-1 and TRBJ2-3; perhaps TRBD2 as D (5 bases). TRBV23-1 has ORF status, its function being uncertain. Trimming cost V 2 bases and J 1 base, with 16 bases left between them. The CDR3 is 17 residues long. Here the CDR3 reads CASSQISEPPCTDTQYF. The CDR3 bases that were read are TGCGCCAGCAGTCAAATTAGCGAGCCTCCTTGCACAGATACG.

This clone was detected many times. The CDR3 extends 3 residues past the end of the read, so its final part is completed from the germline J gene. This chain connects TRBV19 to TRBJ1-2; the D gene is possibly TRBD1 (5 bases). Trimming pared 5 bases from V and 6 bases from J, leaving 16 bases between. Per germline, CDR1 LNHDA and CDR2 SQIVND (reference sequence). The CDR3 is made up of 14 amino acids. CDR3 DNA (partial): TGTGCCAGTAGTCCCGGGGGGTACTCTGATGGC. Its protein is CASSPGGYSDG. The whole CDR3 reads CASSPGGYSDGYTF.

The sample holds a few counts of this clone. The missing CDR3 end, 3 residues past where the read stops, is filled in from the germline J gene. The V call is TRBV18, the J call TRBJ1-3; 8 bases are a match to TRBD1. The germline V gene has CDR1 KGHSH and CDR2 LQKENI. With V trimmed by 4 bases and J by 4 bases, 6 bases remained unmatched. CDR3 length: 15 amino acids. The CDR3 is CASSQTGDSGNTIYF. The sequenced CDR3 bases are TGTGCCAGCTCACAGACAGGGGACTCCGGAAACACC. Supplemented by reference TRBV18 and TRBJ1-3, the full variable domain reads NAGVMQNPRHLVRRRGQEARLRCSPMKGHSHVYWYRQLPEEGLKFMVYLQKENIIDESGMPKERFSAEFPKEGPSILRIQQVVRGDSAAYFCASSQTGDSGNTIYFGEGSWLTVV.

Notes on this clone: The read terminates 3 residues before the CDR3 end, so the remaining end is supplied by the germline J gene. V is TRBV7-2 and J is TRBJ1-3, with TRBD1 as a possible D gene (6 bases). The germline gives CDR1 SGHTA, CDR2 FQGNSA. The CDR3 loop spans 15 amino acids. The germline V and J ends were trimmed by 4 bases and 0 bases, with 10 bases remaining between them. The CDR3 loop is CASSSQTGSGNTIYF. The part of the CDR3 DNA that was read is TGTGCCAGCAGCTCCCAGACAGGCTCTGGAAACACC.

This clone was seen ten or more times. Read coverage stops 3 residues before the CDR3 terminus; the germline J gene supplies the remainder. The chain combines TRBV10-3 with TRBJ1-4; D gene ambiguous. CDR3 length: 13 residues. Per germline, CDR1 ENHRY and CDR2 SYGVKD. V lost 4 bases and J 0 bases, leaving 3 bases between the germline ends. The part of the CDR3 DNA that was read is TGTGCCATCAGTGCTGCAACTAATGAAAAA. It is translated as CAISAATNEK. The entire CDR3 protein is CAISAATNEKLFF.

As regards this clone: The read falls 3 residues short of the CDR3 end, and the missing part is taken from the germline J gene. The rearrangement links TRBV7-2 to TRBJ1-4, with D perhaps matching TRBD1 (5 bases). V was cut by 5 bases and J by 2 bases, with 6 bases left in between. In germline, CDR1 is SGHTA, CDR2 FQGNSA. The CDR3 consists of 13 residues. The CDR3 bases that were read are TGTGCCAGCAGCGGGGCCACTAATGAAAAA. Protein: CASSGATNEK. The whole CDR3 protein reads CASSGATNEKLFF.

About this clone: The sequence runs out 3 residues before the end of the CDR3; the remainder is reconstructed from the germline J gene. V usage is TRBV6-1 and J usage is TRBJ1-6, with no clear D. CDR1 MNHNS and CDR2 SASEGT come from the germline V gene. V lost 2 bases and J 8 bases, leaving 13 bases between the germline ends. This CDR3 has 15 residues. The CDR3 loop reads CASSERAHGDSPLHF. The sequenced CDR3 bases are TGTGCCAGCAGTGAAAGGGCACACGGGGATTCACCC.

The sample holds many counts of this clone. The read ends 3 residues early relative to the CDR3; the germline J gene fills the gap. V and J are TRBV6-2 or TRBV6-3 and TRBJ2-5, with D perhaps matching TRBD1 or TRBD2 (5 bases each). Trimming stripped 8 bases from V and 7 bases from J, with 20 bases between. From germline, CDR1 is MNHEY and CDR2 SVGEGT. The CDR3 loop spans 14 amino acids. The CDR3 loop is CASGAFRRQGTQYF. CDR3 DNA (partial): TGTGCCAGCGGAGCCTTTCGGAGGCAGGGGACC.

This clone was picked up many times. Incomplete CDR3 DNA: TGCAGCACCGGGGGCACTGAA. This encodes CSTGGTE. The full CDR3 reads CSTGGTEAFF. The chain is built from TRBV29-1 and TRBJ1-1; maybe TRBD1 (5 bases). From the germline J gene comes the end of the CDR3, since the read stops 3 residues before it. V was cut by 8 bases and J by 4 bases, with 8 bases left in between. Germline CDR1 SQVTM, CDR2 ANQGSEA. CDR3 size: 10 residues. The complete variable domain, with remaining parts taken from reference TRBV29-1 and TRBJ1-1, reads SAVISQKPSRDICQRGTSLTIQCQVDSQVTMMFWYRQQPGQSLTLIATANQGSEATYESGFVIDKFPISRPNLTFSTLTVSNMSPEDSSIYLCSTGGTEAFFGQGTRLTVV.

This clone came up many times. Read coverage stops 3 residues before the CDR3 terminus; the germline J gene supplies the remainder. The rearrangement joins TRBV5-1 to TRBJ1-6; D call uncertain. This CDR3 is built from 14 residues. Germline CDR1 and CDR2: SGHRS and YFSETQ. The DNA read from the CDR3 is TGCGCCAGCAGCTTGGAGGTCACAAGCGGTACC. It codes for CASSLEVTSGT. From start to end, the CDR3 is CASSLEVTSGTLHF.